These 32 T cell receptor beta chains were sequenced from one sample in a study of blood T cell repertoires in COVID-19 (TCRdb year 2020). Library prep was done by the immunoSEQ multiplex PCR assay. TCRdb mirrors the immuneACCESS table, restricted to in-frame sequences. Some clones are absent from its copies; in checked studies, under half trace to an unresolved V gene, and the reason for the others is unknown. Here the sample has approximately 190,000 clones; around nine tenths occur a single time. The ten largest clones capture 5% to 7.5% of the sample. The sequencing input was peripheral blood. Receptors originate from a woman aged 40-49 years who had recovered from COVID-19.

The count of this clone is one. The V and J genes are TRBV5-1 and TRBJ2-2, with TRBD2 matching over 10 bases. The CDR3 contains 15 residues. The germline V gene encodes CDR1 SGHRS and CDR2 YFSETQ. V lost 1 base, J lost 3 bases, and 0 bases stayed unmatched. CDR3 in DNA: TGCGCCAGCAGCTTGCTAGCGGGAGACACCGGGGAGCTGTTTTTT. Translation gives CASSLLAGDTGELFF.

The V gene is TRBV12-3 or TRBV12-4, the J gene TRBJ1-1, with a weak D call TRBD1 (5 bases). V gave up 10 bases and J gave up 3 bases, with 15 bases separating them. This CDR3 spans 13 amino acids. In DNA form, the CDR3 reads TGTGCCACCCGCTGGGGCCCGGACACTGAAGCTTTCTTT. Translating gives CATRWGPDTEAFF.

V gene TRBV6-5 combines with J gene TRBJ2-3; 8 bases line up with TRBD2. The germline CDR1 and CDR2 sequences are MNHEY and SVGAGI. The CDR3 has 15 amino acids. The junction had 7 bases not matched to a gene; V was cut back by 4 bases and J by 4 bases. This chain's CDR3 is CASSSPLGLADTQYF. CDR3 DNA: TGTGCCAGCAGTTCCCCCCTGGGACTAGCAGATACGCAGTATTTT.

The V gene is TRBV30, the J gene TRBJ1-1, with D hard to call. V was clipped by 4 bases and J by 1 base, with 13 bases between them. This CDR3 contains 14 residues. Per the germline V gene, CDR1 is GTSNPN and CDR2 is SVGIG (reference sequence). The CDR3 loop reads CAWNGNLANTEAFF. The CDR3 nucleotides read TGTGCCTGGAATGGAAATTTAGCGAACACTGAAGCTTTCTTT.

The rearrangement joins TRBV7-9 to TRBJ1-1, with 10 bases that match TRBD1. Per the germline V gene, CDR1 is SEHNR and CDR2 is FQNEAQ (reference sequence). The trim removed 5 bases at V and 1 base at J, leaving 10 bases unmatched. The CDR3 has 17 residues. The CDR3 DNA reads as TGTGCCAGCAGCCTCTTGACAGGGGGCCGAGGGAACACTGAAGCTTTCTTT. It is translated as CASSLLTGGRGNTEAFF.

This chain uses TRBV4-1 with TRBJ1-2, with D unresolved. The CDR3 is 15 residues long. The V gene's germline CDR1 is MGHRA and CDR2 YSYEKL. The V end was cut by 0 bases, the J end by 8 bases, with 16 bases between. The CDR3 here is CASSQDETIGRGYTF. DNA for the CDR3: TGCGCCAGCAGCCAAGATGAAACGATTGGTCGGGGCTACACCTTC.

The chain recombines TRBV2 with TRBJ2-4; a possible D gene is TRBD1 (5 bases). The germline CDR1 and CDR2 sequences are SNHLY and FYNNEI. Deletions cut 5 bases from V and 4 bases from J, with 12 bases between. CDR3 length: 14 residues. CDR3 nucleotides: TGTGCCAGCAGTCTGGGGCCCGGAAAAAACATTCAGTACTTC. Residues: CASSLGPGKNIQYF.

The V gene is TRBV9, the J gene TRBJ1-3; no firm D call. The CDR3 runs to 15 residues. Germline V gene data show CDR1 as SGDLS and CDR2 as YYNGEE. The germline V and J ends were trimmed by 1 base and 4 bases, with 12 bases remaining between them. The CDR3 region is CASSVREGLGNTIYF. CDR3 sequence (DNA): TGTGCCAGCAGCGTAAGGGAGGGTCTCGGAAACACCATATATTTT.

Only one count was recorded for this clone. The chain employs TRBV9 and TRBJ2-3; TRBD1 matches at 10 bases. The CDR3 consists of 15 residues. CDR1 is SGDLS, CDR2 YYNGEE, per germline. With 3 bases clipped from V and 11 bases from J, the junction kept 12 bases outside the gene matches. CDR3 coding DNA: TGTGCCAGCAGCGCCCAACACCTTGGGACAGGGGTGCAGTATTTT. Translated, it gives CASSAQHLGTGVQYF.

This sequence joins TRBV7-6 and TRBJ2-7; 7 nucleotides align to TRBD2. The CDR3 runs 16 residues. Germline CDR1 is SGHVS and CDR2 is FNYEAQ. After removal of 1 base from V and 2 bases from J, the junction contained 8 bases not matched to a gene. The CDR3 DNA is TGTGCCAGCAGCTTAGGGATACGGGAGGTTCCCTACGAGCAGTACTTC. This gives the protein CASSLGIREVPYEQYF.

V is TRBV2 and J is TRBJ2-6; D might be TRBD1 (6 bases). With 6 bases removed from V and 2 bases from J, the gap between germline ends came to 8 bases. Germline lookup yields CDR1 SNHLY and CDR2 FYNNEI. This CDR3 is built from 14 residues. CDR3 nucleotides: TGTGCCAGCAGAGAGGGGGCTGGGGCCAACGTCCTGACTTTC. Protein: CASREGAGANVLTF.

V gene TRBV5-1 combines with J gene TRBJ1-5, with 10 positions matching TRBD1. In germline, CDR1 is SGHRS, CDR2 YFSETQ. CDR3 length: 15 amino acids. With 4 bases clipped from V and 6 bases from J, the junction kept 7 bases outside the gene matches. The DNA for the CDR3 is TGCGCCAGCAGCCCCGGGACAGGGGTTTCTCAGCCCCAGCATTTT. Translation gives CASSPGTGVSQPQHF. Drawing the rest from reference TRBV5-1 and TRBJ1-5, the complete variable domain is KAGVTQTPRYLIKTRGQQVTLSCSPISGHRSVSWYQQTPGQGLQFLFEYFSETQRNKGNFPGRFSGRQFSNSRSEMNVSTLELGDSALYLCASSPGTGVSQPQHFGDGTRLSIL.

This clone was observed a handful of times. This CDR3 is also generated by other DNA sequences in the sample. The chain has TRBV10-3 and TRBJ2-7; weak D call: TRBD1 (5 bases). Trimming left V 0 bases short and J 2 bases short, with 5 bases between. CDR1 ENHRY and CDR2 SYGVKD come from the germline V gene. The CDR3 sequence is 13 residues long. CDR3 sequence (DNA): TGTGCCATCAGTGAGTCGACAGCCTACGAGCAGTACTTC. Translated: CAISESTAYEQYF.

The V and J genes are TRBV19 and TRBJ2-7; 8 bases fit TRBD2. This CDR3 is 14 amino acids long. The ends lost 9 bases at V and 2 bases at J; junction bases unmatched: 9. Germline values: CDR1 LNHDA, CDR2 SQIVND (reference sequence). CDR3 loop: CASRQPGGAYEQYF. CDR3 DNA sequence: TGTGCCAGCAGACAGCCGGGGGGGGCCTACGAGCAGTACTTC.

This rearrangement joins TRBV7-9 to TRBJ2-2, with 8 positions matching TRBD2. With V trimmed by 5 bases and J by 4 bases, 9 bases remained unmatched. CDR3 size: 16 residues. In germline, CDR1 is SEHNR, CDR2 FQNEAQ (reference sequence). CDR3: CASSTSGTSRTGELFF. The CDR3 coding sequence is TGTGCCAGCAGCACCTCCGGGACTAGTCGCACCGGGGAGCTGTTTTTT.

The rearrangement joins TRBV28 to TRBJ1-1; D ambiguous. The germline CDR1 and CDR2 sequences are MDHEN and SYDVKM. Trimming left V 2 bases short and J 3 bases short, with 16 bases between. The CDR3 has 16 residues. CDR3 region: CASSLRWASEYTEAFF. The CDR3 DNA is TGTGCCAGCAGTTTACGGTGGGCGAGTGAGTACACTGAAGCTTTCTTT.

V is TRBV7-9 and J is TRBJ2-7; TRBD2 might be the D (6 bases). This CDR3 region has 16 residues. CDR1 and CDR2 from the germline V gene are SEHNR and FQNEAQ (reference sequence). V dropped 2 bases and J dropped 0 bases, with 14 bases sitting between them. The CDR3 sequence is CASSLSRGMYSYEQYF. The CDR3 DNA follows: TGTGCCAGCAGCTTATCTCGGGGGATGTACTCCTACGAGCAGTACTTC.

The chain uses TRBV2 and TRBJ2-7; TRBD1 is a possible D gene (6 bases). Trimming took 6 bases from V and 6 from J, leaving 15 bases between them. This CDR3 contains 13 residues. Per the germline V gene, CDR1 is SNHLY and CDR2 is FYNNEI. The CDR3 protein is CASRNREYAEQYF. The CDR3 nucleotides are TGTGCCAGCAGAAACAGGGAATATGCCGAGCAGTACTTC.

V is TRBV5-5 and J is TRBJ1-5; a weak D match, TRBD1 (5 bases). V was shortened by 0 bases and J by 1 base, with 5 bases between the two germline ends. Germline values: CDR1 SGHKS, CDR2 YYEKEE (reference sequence). The CDR3 runs to 14 residues. The DNA of the CDR3 is TGTGCCAGCAGCTTGGAGGGGAGCAATCAGCCCCAGCATTTT. Translated: CASSLEGSNQPQHF.

The chain's CDR3 is CASKPTGLSEAGYTF. CDR3 DNA: TGCGCCAGCAAGCCGACAGGGCTATCAGAAGCGGGCTACACCTTC. V gene TRBV5-1 combines with J gene TRBJ1-2, with 7 bases lining up with TRBD1. The CDR3 is made up of 15 amino acids. From germline, CDR1 is SGHRS and CDR2 YFSETQ. J gave up 8 bases and V 6 bases, and 16 bases lay outside the gene matches.

The gene calls are TRBV10-3 and TRBJ1-1; 9 bases are a match to TRBD1. The CDR3 is 14 residues long. With 6 bases clipped from V and 1 base from J, the junction kept 3 bases outside the gene matches. Germline assignment: CDR1 ENHRY and CDR2 SYGVKD. The CDR3, as DNA: TGTGCCATCAGCCTGGGACAGGGGAACACTGAAGCTTTCTTT. As protein: CAISLGQGNTEAFF.

This clone appeared once. The chain couples TRBV7-8 to TRBJ2-5; 9 nucleotides match TRBD1. CDR1 is SGHVS and CDR2 is FQNEAQ in the germline V gene. CDR3 length: 15 amino acids. V was clipped by 5 bases and J by 7 bases; unmatched bases: 11. CDR3 amino acids: CASSVGTGPPGTQYF. The CDR3 DNA reads TGTGCCAGCAGCGTTGGGACAGGGCCTCCTGGGACCCAGTACTTC.

V and J are TRBV12-3 or TRBV12-4 and TRBJ2-5; D may be TRBD1 (5 bases). The V end lost 7 bases, the J end lost 0 bases, and 9 bases lay between the germline ends. This CDR3 spans 13 amino acids. CDR3 sequence reads: CASTWTYQETQYF. The CDR3 region has the DNA TGTGCCAGCACCTGGACATACCAAGAGACCCAGTACTTC.

The CDR3 region is CASSQAQSGHPYEQYF. CDR3 coding DNA: TGTGCCAGCAGCCAAGCACAGTCAGGGCATCCGTACGAGCAGTACTTC. J is TRBJ2-7 and V is TRBV4-2, with D maybe TRBD1 (5 bases). CDR3 length equals 16 residues. Germline loops: CDR1 LGHNA, CDR2 YNFKEQ. V was trimmed by 1 base and J by 4 bases, leaving 17 bases between them.

The rearrangement uses TRBV9 and TRBJ2-2, with unresolved D. Germline V lookup: CDR1 SGDLS, CDR2 YYNGEE. The V end lost 4 bases, the J end lost 1 base, and 14 bases lay between the germline ends. This CDR3 comprises 16 residues. DNA for the CDR3: TGTGCCAGCAGCTCCCGTGAGAGCGAGAACACCGGGGAGCTGTTTTTT. Translation gives CASSSRESENTGELFF.

This clone appeared a single time. The rearrangement uses TRBV28 and TRBJ1-4; 8 nucleotides line up with TRBD1. Germline V gene sequence: CDR1 MDHEN, CDR2 SYDVKM. The CDR3 totals 13 residues. The V and J ends lost 10 bases and 7 bases, in that order; junction bases with no gene match: 8. CDR3: CATGQGLGEKLFF. CDR3 nucleotides: TGTGCCACCGGACAGGGTCTAGGTGAAAAACTGTTTTTT.

V usage is TRBV5-5 and J usage is TRBJ1-1; D might be TRBD1 (5 bases). This CDR3 region has 13 residues. With 1 base removed from V and 2 bases from J, the gap between germline ends came to 6 bases. CDR1 and CDR2 from the germline V gene are SGHKS and YYEKEE (reference sequence). The CDR3 DNA reads TGTGCCAGCAGCTTGCAGGGTAACACTGAAGCTTTCTTT. This encodes CASSLQGNTEAFF. Full variable domain (outside the CDR3, taken from reference TRBV5-5 and TRBJ1-1): DAGVTQSPTHLIKTRGQQVTLRCSPISGHKSVSWYQQVLGQGPQFIFQYYEKEERGRGNFPDRFSARQFPNYSSELNVNALLLGDSALYLCASSLQGNTEAFFGQGTRLTVV.

V usage is TRBV2 and J usage is TRBJ2-2; a possible D gene is TRBD2 (6 bases). Germline V gene data show CDR1 as SNHLY and CDR2 as FYNNEI. The V gene lost 4 bases and the J gene lost 4 bases, with 13 bases spanning the gap. The CDR3 runs to 15 residues. The CDR3 region is CASSVGLAITGELFF. In DNA, the CDR3 is TGTGCCAGCAGTGTAGGCCTAGCGATCACCGGGGAGCTGTTTTTT.

This rearrangement joins TRBV30 to TRBJ2-5; D gene ambiguous. The CDR3 spans 13 residues. Per germline, CDR1 GTSNPN and CDR2 SVGIG (reference sequence). The ends were cut back, 1 base at V and 8 bases at J, with 14 bases in the middle. The CDR3 protein is CAWSGQARGTQYF. The CDR3 region has the DNA TGTGCCTGGAGTGGGCAGGCCCGTGGCACCCAGTACTTC.

The gene calls are TRBV21-1 and TRBJ2-2; TRBD2 is the table's D call, not checked against the DNA. TRBV21-1 is a recognized pseudogene. The CDR3 is 19 amino acids. The CDR3 DNA is TGTGCCAGCAGCAAAGTTGGGAGGGCCAGCTGTTTGAACACCGGGGAGCTGTTTTTT. Amino acid sequence: CASSKVGRASCLNTGELFF.

Only a few counts were recorded for this clone. This chain connects TRBV7-9 to TRBJ1-2, with D perhaps TRBD1 (6 bases). This CDR3 region has 16 residues. Germline values: CDR1 SEHNR, CDR2 FQNEAQ (reference sequence). The V end lost 4 bases, the J end lost 6 bases, and 21 bases lay between the germline ends. Here the CDR3 reads CASSSLGGRQADGYTF. Here the CDR3 DNA reads TGTGCCAGCAGCTCACTAGGTGGCAGACAGGCGGATGGCTACACCTTC.

The CDR3 reads CASSLGGLLTYNEQFF. In nucleotides, the CDR3 is TGTGCCAGCAGCTTAGGGGGACTCCTAACCTACAATGAGCAGTTCTTC. The rearrangement uses TRBV7-2 and TRBJ2-1, with a tentative D call TRBD2 (6 bases). Trimming removed 1 base from V and 2 bases from J, with 12 bases in between. This CDR3 region has 16 residues. Germline lookup yields CDR1 SGHTA and CDR2 FQGNSA.